This T cell receptor (beta chain) was profiled in a study of Ad26.COV2.S vaccination and SARS-CoV-2 variants. As for the study in general: Intramuscular Ad26.COV2.S doses were given once or twice, 56 days apart.

TCRdb's copy holds only in-frame clones and misses some; the assay was immunoSEQ multiplex PCR. The table lists some 390,000 clones, about nine tenths of them singletons. As for this clone: Its antigen remains unknown.

This sample's treatment: approximately 18 received Ad26.COV2.S at low or high dose, single or two shots; 5 received placebo; per-sample allocation not given. It was on day 63 after the first vaccine or placebo injection that samples were taken. Within Boston, the person who donated was an adult of 18-55 years. The study's findings and limits: Responses of T cells in total may have been underestimated by the TCR breadth and depth analyses.

The CDR3 has 16 amino acids. Trimming pared 4 bases from V and 0 bases from J, leaving 11 bases between. The germline CDR1 and CDR2 sequences are KGHDR and SFDVKD. Sample: peripheral blood, taken in a trial of Ad26.COV2.S vaccine versus placebo. J is TRBJ2-2 and V is TRBV24-1, with TRBD1 as a possible D gene (6 bases). This clonotype was sampled from a person between 18 and 60 years old who received the Ad26.COV2.S COVID-19 vaccine or a placebo. The DNA for the CDR3 is TGTGCCACCAGTGACCCGGACAGTCCGAACACCGGGGAGCTGTTTTTT. This sequence encodes CATSDPDSPNTGELFF.